This T cell receptor beta chain was observed in a study of T cell responses to AZD1222 COVID-19 vaccine. Study-level points and caveats: Increased Spike-specific TCR breadth and depth were observed after two AZD1222 doses. Unmutated variant regions are reportedly targeted by nearly half of spike-specific TCRs. The CD4 TCRs associated with vaccination extended across spike and predominated at 160-218 and 743-854.

Generated by immunoSEQ multiplex PCR, the TCRdb table keeps only in-frame clones and is missing some. The sample has approximately 150,000 clones; about 90% are singletons. Between the trimmed V and J ends, which lost 3 bases and 3 bases, there was a span of 14 bases. Looked up from germline, CDR1 is LNHDA and CDR2 is SQIVND (reference sequence). CDR3 size: 15 residues. Analysis merged second doses at about 4 or about 12 weeks. Note on this clone: The antigen is unknown.

The source of this sequence is an adult who received the AZD1222 COVID-19 vaccine. This chain uses TRBV19 with TRBJ1-2; TRBD1 might be the D (5 bases). Sequencing used peripheral blood, obtained 28 days after the second AZD1222 dose. As DNA, the CDR3 is TGTGCCAGTAGTATTGTGGGGGACGCATACTATGGCTACACCTTC. This codes for CASSIVGDAYYGYTF.